The 23 T cell receptor beta chains presented below share a single source sample, sequenced in a study of blood T cell repertoires in COVID-19 (dated by TCRdb to the early 2020s). The library was generated by the immunoSEQ multiplex PCR assay. TCRdb took over this immuneACCESS table, retaining in-frame rearrangements with V and J assigned. Such tables are incomplete; in checked studies, under half of the missing clones stem from an unresolved V gene, and the remainder is unexplained. The sample has 300,000 to 350,000 clones on record, about 86% of them singletons. Of the sample, around 4.5% is held by the ten largest clones. The sequenced sample consisted of PBMCs or T cells enriched from blood (not recorded which). These receptor sequences come from a middle-aged woman with acute COVID-19.

This clone was counted ten times or more. This chain uses TRBV6-6 with TRBJ2-3; D gene unclear. Per the germline V gene, CDR1 is MNHNY and CDR2 is SVGAGI (reference sequence). This CDR3 is 12 amino acids long. V lost 4 bases to trimming and J lost 2 bases, with 4 bases between them. The CDR3 loop is CASSSYTDTQYF. The CDR3 DNA reads as TGTGCCAGCAGTTCCTACACAGATACGCAGTATTTT.

The V and J genes are TRBV5-1 and TRBJ2-1; no clear D gene. Trimming took 0 bases from V and 0 from J, leaving 10 bases between them. Germline-derived CDR1 and CDR2 are SGHRS and YFSETQ. The CDR3 has 16 amino acids. This CDR3 reads CASSLVSGYSYNEQFF. CDR3 nucleotides: TGCGCCAGCAGCTTGGTTTCCGGGTACTCCTACAATGAGCAGTTCTTC.

The rearrangement joins TRBV7-9 to TRBJ1-2; 7 bases fit TRBD1. The germline V gene encodes CDR1 SEHNR and CDR2 FQNEAQ (reference sequence). Trimming at V came to 4 bases and at J to 1 base, leaving 3 bases not matched to a gene. The CDR3 is made up of 14 amino acids. The CDR3 DNA sequence: TGTGCCAGCAGCTCCACAGGGGTTAACTATGGCTACACCTTC. The encoded protein is CASSSTGVNYGYTF. Together with reference TRBV7-9 and TRBJ1-2, the CDR3 gives the full variable domain: DTGVSQNPRHKITKRGQNVTFRCDPISEHNRLYWYRQTLGQGPEFLTYFQNEAQLEKSRLLSDRFSAERPKGSFSTLEIQRTEQGDSAMYLCASSSTGVNYGYTFGSGTRLTVV.

The rearrangement links TRBV27 to TRBJ1-5, with D unresolved. The CDR3 is made up of 14 amino acids. V lost 2 bases, J lost 2 bases, and 7 bases lay in between. The germline V gene has CDR1 MNHEY and CDR2 SMNVEV (reference sequence). CDR3 sequence: CASSLNSRNQPQHF. The CDR3 coding sequence is TGTGCCAGCAGTTTAAACAGCCGCAATCAGCCCCAGCATTTT.

This clone appeared a few times. The chain employs TRBV6-5 and TRBJ2-1; D perhaps matches TRBD2 (6 bases). Germline CDR1 is MNHEY and CDR2 is SVGAGI. V lost 11 bases and J lost 10, with 15 bases in between. CDR3 length: 11 amino acids. The CDR3 region is CAGSKGGEQFF. DNA for the CDR3: TGTGCCGGGTCTAAGGGAGGCGAGCAGTTCTTC.

The chain joins TRBV18 to TRBJ1-4; 10 positions agree with TRBD1. CDR1 and CDR2 from the germline V gene are KGHSH and LQKENI. CDR3 size: 16 residues. Losses at the gene ends were 3 bases for V and 8 bases for J; bases not matched to a gene: 9. The DNA of the CDR3 is TGTGCCAGCTCACCGAAACCGGGACAGGGGTTAGAAAAACTGTTTTTT. It is translated as CASSPKPGQGLEKLFF.

The chain recombines TRBV25-1 with TRBJ1-3; D might be TRBD1 (5 bases). The germline CDR1 and CDR2 sequences are MGHDK and SYGVNS. The CDR3 is 16 amino acids. Trimming took off 2 bases at V and 0 bases at J, with 11 bases between the two ends. CDR3 DNA sequence: TGTGCCAGCAGTGAAGTGGGGGGACTCTCTGGAAACACCATATATTTT. The encoded protein is CASSEVGGLSGNTIYF.

This sequence joins TRBV18 and TRBJ1-3; the D is unclear. The CDR3 is 16 amino acids. V lost 4 bases to trimming and J lost 0 bases, with 13 bases between them. Germline CDR1 reads KGHSH; CDR2 reads LQKENI. The CDR3 sequence is CASSREVLHSGNTIYF. CDR3 nucleotides: TGTGCCAGCTCACGGGAGGTCCTCCACTCTGGAAACACCATATATTTT. Drawing the rest from reference TRBV18 and TRBJ1-3, the complete variable domain is NAGVMQNPRHLVRRRGQEARLRCSPMKGHSHVYWYRQLPEEGLKFMVYLQKENIIDESGMPKERFSAEFPKEGPSILRIQQVVRGDSAAYFCASSREVLHSGNTIYFGEGSWLTVV.

This clone was found a few times. This chain connects TRBV6-5 to TRBJ1-5; D not certain. CDR3 length equals 13 residues. Trimming removed 2 bases at V and 5 bases at J, with 7 bases between. Germline CDR1 is MNHEY and CDR2 is SVGAGI. CDR3 coding DNA: TGTGCCAGCAGTTACCAATCGGATCAGCCCCAGCATTTT. Translating it yields CASSYQSDQPQHF.

The V gene is TRBV4-3, the J gene TRBJ2-7; the D is unclear. Germline assignment: CDR1 LGHNA and CDR2 YSLEER. The CDR3 loop spans 13 amino acids. Trimming removed 5 bases at V and 5 bases at J, with 13 bases between. The DNA of the CDR3 is TGCGCCAGCAGCTCTCGCGTCGGAGACGAGCAGTACTTC. Protein: CASSSRVGDEQYF.

The chain is built from TRBV5-1 and TRBJ1-2; 8 bases match TRBD1. The CDR3 consists of 15 residues. J was trimmed by 0 bases and V by 4 bases; bases with no gene match: 5. Germline V gives CDR1 SGHRS, CDR2 YFSETQ. As DNA, the CDR3 is TGCGCCAGCAGCACTACGGGACAGGCTAACTATGGCTACACCTTC. Translated: CASSTTGQANYGYTF.

The chain recombines TRBV13 with TRBJ2-7; D perhaps matches TRBD1 (6 bases). V lost 1 base and J 3 bases, leaving 10 bases between the germline ends. CDR1 PRHDT and CDR2 FYEKMQ come from the germline V gene (reference sequence). The CDR3 covers 14 residues. In nucleotides, the CDR3 is TGTGCCAGCAGCTTAGAGGGACACAACTACGAGCAGTACTTC. Translation: CASSLEGHNYEQYF.

This chain uses TRBV7-7 with TRBJ2-5; tentative D call: TRBD2 (6 bases). Trimming left V 2 bases short and J 8 bases short, with 18 bases between. The CDR3 spans 15 residues. The germline gives CDR1 SSHAT, CDR2 FNYEAQ (reference sequence). The CDR3 sequence: CASSLFATHGGTQYF. The CDR3 DNA reads as TGTGCCAGCAGCTTATTCGCCACCCACGGGGGTACCCAGTACTTC. Full variable domain (missing parts from reference TRBV7-7 and TRBJ2-5): GAGVSQSPRYKVTKRGQDVTLRCDPISSHATLYWYQQALGQGPEFLTYFNYEAQPDKSGLPSDRFSAERPEGSISTLTIQRTEQRDSAMYRCASSLFATHGGTQYFGPGTRLLVL.

The chain has TRBV3-1 (or the pseudogene TRBV3-2) and TRBJ1-1; a possible D gene is TRBD1 (5 bases). Trimming took 1 base from V and 1 from J, leaving 16 bases between them. This CDR3 region has 17 residues. Germline V gives CDR1 LGHDT, CDR2 YNNKEL (reference sequence). Here the CDR3 reads CASSQGVGPTGNTEAFF. The CDR3 DNA reads as TGTGCCAGCAGCCAAGGAGTCGGGCCTACAGGGAACACTGAAGCTTTCTTT.

The V gene is TRBV4-1, the J gene TRBJ2-5; 12 positions agree with TRBD2. Trimming took 5 bases from V and 1 from J; bases not matched to a gene: 14. Germline loops: CDR1 MGHRA, CDR2 YSYEKL. The CDR3 totals 19 residues. DNA of the CDR3: TGCGCCAGCAGCAACTGGAGACTAGCGGGGGCTACCATCCAAGAGACCCAGTACTTC. Its translation: CASSNWRLAGATIQETQYF.

The chain has TRBV2 and TRBJ2-6; tentative D call: TRBD1 (6 bases). The germline V gene has CDR1 SNHLY and CDR2 FYNNEI. V lost 7 bases and J 0 bases, leaving 16 bases between the germline ends. This CDR3 spans 17 amino acids. In DNA form, the CDR3 reads TGTGCCAGCACCGTGGGGGCCTTAATCTCTGGGGCCAACGTCCTGACTTTC. As protein: CASTVGALISGANVLTF.

The chain carries TRBV6-2 or TRBV6-3 and TRBJ1-5, with 7 bases matching TRBD1. The CDR3 loop spans 17 amino acids. After removal of 6 bases from V and 0 bases from J, the junction contained 11 bases not matched to a gene. Germline V gene data show CDR1 as MNHEY and CDR2 as SVGEGT. The CDR3: CASSRRDSRISNQPQHF. The DNA for the CDR3 is TGTGCCAGCAGCCGCCGGGACAGCCGTATTAGCAATCAGCCCCAGCATTTT.

This chain uses TRBV27 with TRBJ2-1; maybe TRBD2 (7 bases). The CDR3 is 18 amino acids. Trimming shortened V by 6 bases and J by 6 bases, and 27 bases separated the two germline ends. Germline V gene lookup returns CDR1 MNHEY and CDR2 SMNVEV (reference sequence). The CDR3 protein is CASRRVAGELAGVNEQFF. The CDR3, as DNA: TGTGCCAGCAGAAGGGTGGCAGGGGAATTAGCGGGCGTCAATGAGCAGTTCTTC.

This chain uses TRBV7-2 with TRBJ2-3; 14 nucleotides agree with TRBD2. CDR3 length: 16 residues. Germline CDR1 is SGHTA and CDR2 is FQGNSA. V lost 6 bases, J lost 3 bases, and 5 bases stayed unmatched. This chain's CDR3 is CASRRGLAGETDTQYF. The CDR3 nucleotides are TGTGCCAGCAGAAGGGGACTAGCGGGGGAAACAGATACGCAGTATTTT.

This rearrangement joins TRBV23-1 to TRBJ1-5, with a tentative D call TRBD1 (5 bases). TRBV23-1 is reported as an ORF; its role is uncertain. V was cut by 7 bases and J by 5 bases, with 15 bases left in between. The CDR3 contains 14 residues. The CDR3 DNA is TGCGCCAGCATCACTCAGGGTTGGGATCAGCCCCAGCATTTT. Residues: CASITQGWDQPQHF.

The rearrangement uses TRBV6-5 and TRBJ2-2; D not certain. The CDR3 contains 14 residues. The V end lost 6 bases, the J end lost 5 bases, and 13 bases lay between the germline ends. The V gene's germline CDR1 is MNHEY and CDR2 SVGAGI. This chain's CDR3 is CASSPGGLTGELFF. The CDR3 bases are TGTGCCAGCAGCCCCGGTGGTCTAACCGGGGAGCTGTTTTTT.

The table lists this clone with a few counts. This chain uses TRBV5-4 with TRBJ1-2; D not resolved. Looked up from germline, CDR1 is SGHNT and CDR2 is YYREEE (reference sequence). V dropped 2 bases and J dropped 7 bases, with 18 bases sitting between them. The CDR3 runs 15 residues. The CDR3, as DNA: TGTGCCAGCAGCTTCGAGACAAACCTCGGTCGTGGCTACACCTTC. Protein: CASSFETNLGRGYTF.

J is TRBJ2-7 and V is TRBV4-2, with D possibly being TRBD2 (5 bases). The V end lost 1 base, the J end lost 3 bases, and 16 bases lay between the germline ends. There are 16 residues in the CDR3. The germline V gene encodes CDR1 LGHNA and CDR2 YNFKEQ. This CDR3 is CASSQGLGVQGYEQYF. In nucleotides, the CDR3 is TGTGCCAGCAGCCAAGGCCTGGGAGTCCAAGGCTACGAGCAGTACTTC.